These 6 T cell receptor beta chains were all obtained from the same sample, sequenced in a study of blood T cell repertoires in COVID-19. Clones were sequenced by immunoSEQ multiplex PCR, and TCRdb holds only the in-frame ones, with some missing. The data contain over 200,000 clones, more than 80% of them singletons. Sequenced sample: PBMCs or T cells enriched from blood (not recorded which). The origin of the receptors is a man between 60 and 70 years old who had recovered from COVID-19.

The genes are TRBV29-1 and TRBJ2-7, with D hard to call. This CDR3 comprises 11 residues. Germline lookup yields CDR1 SQVTM and CDR2 ANQGSEA. Trimming removed 4 bases at V and 3 bases at J, with 7 bases between. This chain's CDR3 is CSVVLNYEQYF. The DNA for the CDR3 is TGCAGCGTTGTATTAAACTACGAGCAGTACTTC.

The gene calls are TRBV2 and TRBJ1-4, with TRBD1 matching over 9 bases. Unmatched junction bases numbered 4, after V lost 2 bases and J lost 6 bases. This CDR3 spans 15 amino acids. Germline-derived CDR1 and CDR2 are SNHLY and FYNNEI. The CDR3 sequence: CASSEWDRDDEKLFF. In nucleotides, the CDR3 is TGTGCCAGCAGTGAATGGGACAGGGACGATGAAAAACTGTTTTTT.

The sample holds one count of this clone. V usage is TRBV5-6 and J usage is TRBJ2-3; the match to TRBD2 covers 8 bases. Trimming took 0 bases from V and 2 from J; bases not matched to a gene: 11. This CDR3 has 18 amino acids. CDR1 and CDR2 from the germline V gene are SGHDT and YYEEEE. For the CDR3, the DNA is TGTGCCAGCAGCTTGGCCTTCCGGGGGGGCCTTTTCACAGATACGCAGTATTTT. Encoded protein: CASSLAFRGGLFTDTQYF.

The V call is TRBV5-1, the J call TRBJ1-2, with D perhaps TRBD1 (6 bases). The CDR3 sequence is 14 residues long. Germline CDR1 is SGHRS and CDR2 is YFSETQ. Trimming pared 2 bases from V and 8 bases from J, leaving 16 bases between. The CDR3 DNA is TGCGCCAGCAGCTTCAGGCAGGGGTCGTACGGCTACACCTTC. Amino acids: CASSFRQGSYGYTF.

This clone was counted a single time. The gene calls are TRBV12-3 or TRBV12-4 and TRBJ1-2; TRBD1 might be the D (5 bases). V was pared by 3 bases and J by 6 bases, with 11 bases between. This CDR3 comprises 13 residues. The CDR3 DNA is TGTGCCAGCAGTTTGAGACAGAGAGATGGCTACACCTTC. Protein sequence: CASSLRQRDGYTF.

This clone was counted once. This rearrangement joins TRBV9 to TRBJ1-3, with D possibly being TRBD1 (6 bases). CDR3 length equals 16 residues. V shed 4 bases and J shed 2 bases, with 16 bases lying between them. Per the germline V gene, CDR1 is SGDLS and CDR2 is YYNGEE. The CDR3 is CASSPPPPGAGNTIYF. CDR3 DNA: TGTGCCAGCAGCCCTCCCCCTCCAGGGGCTGGAAACACCATATATTTT.